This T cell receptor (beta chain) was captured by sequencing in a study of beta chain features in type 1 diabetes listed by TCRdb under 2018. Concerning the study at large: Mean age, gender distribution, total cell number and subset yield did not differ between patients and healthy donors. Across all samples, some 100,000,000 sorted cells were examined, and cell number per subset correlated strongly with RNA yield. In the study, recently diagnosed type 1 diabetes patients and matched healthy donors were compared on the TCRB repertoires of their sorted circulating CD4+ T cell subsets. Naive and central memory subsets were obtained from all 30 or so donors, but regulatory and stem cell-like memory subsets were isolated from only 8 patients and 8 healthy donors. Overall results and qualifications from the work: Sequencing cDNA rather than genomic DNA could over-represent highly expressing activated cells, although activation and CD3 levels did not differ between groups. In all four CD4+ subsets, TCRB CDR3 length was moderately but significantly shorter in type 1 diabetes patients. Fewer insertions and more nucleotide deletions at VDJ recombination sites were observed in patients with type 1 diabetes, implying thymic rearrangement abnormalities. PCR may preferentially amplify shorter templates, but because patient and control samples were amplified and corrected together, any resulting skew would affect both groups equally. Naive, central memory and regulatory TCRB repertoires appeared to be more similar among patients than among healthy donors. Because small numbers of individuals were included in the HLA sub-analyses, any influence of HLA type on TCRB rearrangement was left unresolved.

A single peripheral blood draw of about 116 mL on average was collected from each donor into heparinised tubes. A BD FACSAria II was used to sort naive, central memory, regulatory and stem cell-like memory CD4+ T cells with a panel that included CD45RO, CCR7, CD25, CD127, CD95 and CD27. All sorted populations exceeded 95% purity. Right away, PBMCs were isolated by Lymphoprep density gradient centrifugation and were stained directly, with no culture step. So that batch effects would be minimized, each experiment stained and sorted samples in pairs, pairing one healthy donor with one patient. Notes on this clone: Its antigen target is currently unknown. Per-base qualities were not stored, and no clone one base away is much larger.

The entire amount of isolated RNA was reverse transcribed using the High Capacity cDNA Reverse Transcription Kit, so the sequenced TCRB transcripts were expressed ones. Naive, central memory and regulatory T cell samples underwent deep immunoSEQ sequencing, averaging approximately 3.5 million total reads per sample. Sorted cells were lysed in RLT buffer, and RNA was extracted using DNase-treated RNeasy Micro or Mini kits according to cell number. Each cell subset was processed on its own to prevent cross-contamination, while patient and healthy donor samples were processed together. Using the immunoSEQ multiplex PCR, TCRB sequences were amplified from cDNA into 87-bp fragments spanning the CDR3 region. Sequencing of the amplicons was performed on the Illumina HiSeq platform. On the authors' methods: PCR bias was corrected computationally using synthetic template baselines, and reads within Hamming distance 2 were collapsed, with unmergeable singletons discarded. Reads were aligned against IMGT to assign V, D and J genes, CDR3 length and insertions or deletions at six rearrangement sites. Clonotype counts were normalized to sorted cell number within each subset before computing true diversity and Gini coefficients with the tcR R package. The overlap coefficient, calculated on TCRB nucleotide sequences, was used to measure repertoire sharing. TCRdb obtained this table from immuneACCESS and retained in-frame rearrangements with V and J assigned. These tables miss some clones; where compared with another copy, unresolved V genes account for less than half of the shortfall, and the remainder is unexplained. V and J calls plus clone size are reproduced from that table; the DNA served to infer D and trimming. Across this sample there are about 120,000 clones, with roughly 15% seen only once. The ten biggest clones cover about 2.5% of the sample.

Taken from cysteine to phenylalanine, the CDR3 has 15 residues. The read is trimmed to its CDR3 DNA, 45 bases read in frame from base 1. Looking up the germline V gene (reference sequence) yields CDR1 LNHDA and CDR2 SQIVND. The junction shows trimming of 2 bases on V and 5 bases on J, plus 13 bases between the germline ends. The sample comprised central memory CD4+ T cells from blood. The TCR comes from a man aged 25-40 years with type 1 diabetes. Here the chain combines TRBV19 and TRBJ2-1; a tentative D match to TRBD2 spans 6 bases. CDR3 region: CASSIRPGRNNEQFF. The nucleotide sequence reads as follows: TGTGCCAGTAGTATACGTCCAGGGAGGAACAATGAGCAGTTCTTC.